The rows below give T cell receptor beta chains drawn from one sample of a study of vaccination and CD4 T cells after COVID-19. Each CDR3 protein is one row after TCRdb ran MiXCR on the PCR reads. The sample yields some 18,000 distinct CDR3 sequences, 58% seen once. These receptors' targets are unknown. Sequenced material: CD4+ T cells from blood, cultured in vitro, taken before SARS-CoV-2 vaccination. Source of these receptors: a human donor who had recovered from COVID-19. Both conserved end residues are trimmed from each CDR3. Size tells how often a clone was seen (once, few, many) or the class of an expanded clone, and some rows leave it out.

ASRRQGGHEQY,.,TRBV27
ASSLAGREKLF,once,TRBV5-4
ASSSPGQNTGELF,few,TRBV28
ASSLPRVGQAKNIQY,.,TRBV28
ASSPGGGSYYEQY,.,TRBV7-2
ASSEMSGDQY,.,TRBV6-1
ASSSRSAAYTDTQY,.,TRBV27
ASRSDKNIQY,.,TRBV2
AWSEGTWRANYGYT,medium-sized,TRBV30
ASSLRLSGYT,.,TRBV28
ASSLGRGARGSNQPQH,few,TRBV7-9
SASAPSTGRTEAF,.,TRBV20-1
ATKTGSSTDTQY,.,TRBV10-3
ASSQDWGNQPQH,.,TRBV12-3/TRBV12-4
ASSRPTGVSQY,.,TRBV28
ASSSGGPGRRAQH,.,TRBV6-1
SAPWRVLLNEQF,.,TRBV20-1
ASSYPLWGGTEETQY,.,TRBV6-2/TRBV6-3
ASSDRGLNTEAF,.,TRBV5-1
SARSGESSYNEQF,few,TRBV20-1
ASSSLAGLTDTQY,.,TRBV6-5
SARELESFQGRRTEAF,few,TRBV20-1
ASSSRDNINQPQH,.,TRBV28
ASRGPYSNRPQH,.,TRBV28
ASSYEDEQY,few,TRBV6-5
ASSSDGMASTDTQY,.,TRBV28
SAPKGATITDTQY,few,TRBV20-1
SASGQGSSNQPQH,.,TRBV20-1
ASSYSWDRESGELF,.,TRBV6-5
ASSRRENSPLH,few,TRBV7-9
ASSLDAGTGSHEQY,.,TRBV11-3
SAAGLSTDTQY,few,TRBV20-1
ASSEVGGDTEAF,.,TRBV6-1
SQSTASGSLDEQF,.,TRBV20-1
ASSQGLTGGNNEKLF,.,TRBV4-1
ASSYTGRGRTEAF,.,TRBV6-5